The T cell receptor beta chain under discussion was sequenced for a study of T cell responses to AZD1222 COVID-19 vaccine. Points from the study as a whole: Donors, mostly white British, included more females; clonal diversity was possibly underestimated. The breadth and depth of Spike-specific TCRs increased once two AZD1222 doses had been given. Unmutated variant regions are reportedly targeted by nearly half of spike-specific TCRs.

To note about this clone: Antigen unknown.

Second-dose schedules of about 4 or about 12 weeks were combined. The germline gives CDR1 LNHDA, CDR2 SQIVND (reference sequence). This CDR3 has 13 residues. Trimming cost V 5 bases and J 7 bases; bases outside gene matches: 5. Repertoires were generated with immunoSEQ multiplex PCR, while TCRdb's copy carries only in-frame clones and drops some. The profile shows about 110,000 clones, 70% to 90% of them singletons. Material: peripheral blood, obtained 28 days after the second AZD1222 dose. This clonotype was sampled from an adult who received the AZD1222 COVID-19 vaccine. V is TRBV19 and J is TRBJ1-2; 9 nucleotides agree with TRBD1. CDR3 residues: CASSRTGVAGYTF. The DNA for the CDR3 is TGTGCCAGTAGTCGGACAGGGGTTGCTGGCTACACCTTC.